This entry lists 4 T cell receptor beta chains sequenced from one sample in a study of blood T cell repertoires in COVID-19. Libraries were prepared by immunoSEQ multiplex PCR; TCRdb keeps only in-frame clonotypes and omits some of them. Of more than 250,000 clones in the sample, roughly 87% were seen once. The sequencing input was peripheral blood. Receptors were obtained from a human donor in a cohort sampled during active COVID-19.

The rearrangement joins TRBV28 to TRBJ1-3; D is uncertain. CDR1 is MDHEN, CDR2 SYDVKM, per germline. This CDR3 has 14 amino acids. V lost 8 bases and J 1 base, leaving 12 bases between the germline ends. The CDR3 DNA sequence: TGTGCCAGCGGAAGGGCGGGGTCTGGAAACACCATATATTTT. Translated, it gives CASGRAGSGNTIYF.

This clone was counted between two and nine times. The chain couples TRBV6-2 or TRBV6-3 to TRBJ1-5, with D uncertain. Per germline, CDR1 MNHEY and CDR2 SVGEGT. The V end lost 2 bases, the J end lost 6 bases, and 8 bases lay between the germline ends. The CDR3 sequence is 13 residues long. The CDR3 loop is CASSYARGQPQHF. The CDR3 region has the DNA TGTGCCAGCAGTTACGCACGGGGTCAGCCCCAGCATTTT.

This clone has just one count. The chain links TRBV7-2 to TRBJ1-2; 12 bases match TRBD1. The germline CDR1 and CDR2 sequences are SGHTA and FQGNSA. The J segment lost 4 bases and the V segment lost 1 base, leaving 7 bases of the junction unmatched. The CDR3 consists of 17 residues. DNA for the CDR3: TGTGCCAGCAGCTTAGTGGGGACAGGGGGCGGCTTCTATGGCTACACCTTC. Translation gives CASSLVGTGGGFYGYTF.

This chain joins TRBV7-3 and TRBJ1-1; 7 bases match TRBD1. With V trimmed by 4 bases and J by 1 base, 9 bases remained unmatched. CDR3 length: 16 amino acids. From germline, CDR1 is SGHTA and CDR2 FQGTGA. This CDR3 reads CASSSGPGQKNTEAFF. Written as DNA, the CDR3 is TGTGCCAGCAGCTCCGGTCCGGGACAGAAGAACACTGAAGCTTTCTTT.